This record concerns one T cell receptor beta chain sequence. No antigen is known for it. The data were taken from a study of OX40 agonist ivuxolimab in advanced cancers. Whole-study results and caveats: Undetermined was the antigen specificity of the expanded peripheral T cells. Among some nonresponders, normalized T-cell clonal expansion was also low. Compared with others, partial responders at 0.1-3.0 mg/kg displayed clonal expansion among the lowest.

CDR3 length equals 16 residues. Trimming left V 3 bases short and J 9 bases short, with 24 bases between. The germline V gene encodes CDR1 SGDLS and CDR2 YYNGEE. TCRdb's copy holds only in-frame clones and misses some; the assay was immunoSEQ multiplex PCR. The repertoire has approximately 82,000 clones, over 65% of them found once; the top ten carry approximately 0.85%. The V and J genes are TRBV9 and TRBJ2-5; tentative D call: TRBD1 (6 bases). The sequenced sample was CD4+ or CD8+ T cells sorted from blood, obtained in a trial of the OX40 agonist ivuxolimab. The source of this sequence is an adult with an advanced solid tumor such as melanoma, head and neck, liver or kidney cancer. The CDR3 region has the DNA TGTGCCAGCAGCGCCGCCGGGACACCCGACCTGGGGGCCCAGTACTTC. It encodes CASSAAGTPDLGAQYF.